These T cell receptor beta chains were read from a single sample in a study of cytomegalovirus exposure and HLA in healthy donors. Generated by immunoSEQ multiplex PCR, the TCRdb table keeps only in-frame clones and is missing some. The top ten clones hold around 16% of a sample with about 200,000 clones, about 83% of them seen once. Specimen: PBMCs. These receptor sequences come from a middle-aged man in good health and CMV-seronegative. Each CDR3 is given with its conserved first and last residue. A D gene is named only where the DNA matches it firmly. Clone size, where shown, is once, few, many, or a class for clones that have expanded.

v_gene	d_gene	j_gene	abundance	CDR3aa	CDR3nt
TRBV6-1	TRBD2	TRBJ2-2	.	CATGRAGGNTGELFF	TGTGCCACTGGTCGGGCGGGGGGGAACACCGGGGAGCTGTTTTTT
TRBV13	TRBD1	TRBJ2-7	.	CASSPPPQGVIYEQYF	TGTGCCAGCAGCCCACCCCCACAGGGGGTTATCTACGAGCAGTACTTC
TRBV7-9	.	TRBJ2-6	.	CASSWTTGANVLTF	TGTGCCAGCAGTTGGACTACTGGGGCCAACGTCCTGACTTTC
TRBV2	.	TRBJ1-2	.	CASNIQGFYGYTF	TGTGCCAGCAACATCCAGGGTTTCTATGGCTACACCTTC
TRBV30	.	TRBJ1-4	.	CAWSPTGHLLEKLFF	TGTGCCTGGAGTCCAACGGGACACCTCCTTGAGAAACTGTTTTTT
TRBV6-5	.	TRBJ1-2	.	CASRPQGRDNYGYTF	TGTGCCAGCAGGCCCCAGGGCAGAGATAACTATGGCTACACCTTC
TRBV27	.	TRBJ2-7	.	CASSPGGVYEQYF	TGTGCCAGCAGTCCAGGCGGGGTGTACGAGCAGTACTTC
TRBV13	.	TRBJ2-7	.	CASSPGGEQYF	TGTGCCAGCAGCCCCGGCGGGGAGCAGTACTTC
TRBV29-1	.	TRBJ2-2	.	CSVLPPVGTGELFF	TGCAGCGTTCTCCCCCCGGTCGGCACCGGGGAGCTGTTTTTT
TRBV10-3	TRBD2	TRBJ2-1	.	CAIREGSQGNNEQFF	TGTGCCATCCGGGAGGGGTCACAGGGAAACAATGAGCAGTTCTTC
TRBV25-1	TRBD1	TRBJ1-1	once	CASSAVGQGVNTEAFF	TGTGCCAGCAGTGCCGTCGGACAGGGAGTGAACACTGAAGCTTTCTTT
TRBV2	TRBD1	TRBJ1-6	.	CASSGQGHSPPHF	TGTGCCAGCAGTGGACAGGGGCATTCACCCCCCCACTTT
TRBV6-5	TRBD1	TRBJ1-2	.	CASRRDSGDYGYTF	TGTGCCAGCAGGCGGGACAGTGGAGACTATGGCTACACCTTC
TRBV6-4	.	TRBJ2-7	.	CASSDSMQGKYF	TGTGCCAGCAGTGACTCGATGCAGGGTAAGTACTTC
TRBV5-4	TRBD1	TRBJ1-2	few	CASSSKGGGIGYTF	TGTGCCAGCAGCTCGAAAGGGGGCGGAATTGGCTACACCTTC
TRBV5-1	TRBD1	TRBJ1-2	.	CASSLGQGSYGYTF	TGCGCCAGCAGCTTAGGACAGGGCAGCTATGGCTACACCTTC
TRBV6-5	TRBD1	TRBJ1-5	few	CASSQDRVNQPQHF	TGTGCCAGCAGCCAGGACAGGGTCAATCAGCCCCAGCATTTT
TRBV2	TRBD1	TRBJ1-2	.	CASTGTGGHGYTF	TGTGCCAGCACCGGGACAGGGGGTCACGGCTACACCTTC
TRBV4-1	.	TRBJ2-1	.	CASSQNPGSSSYNEQFF	TGCGCCAGCAGCCAAAATCCAGGGTCGAGCTCCTACAATGAGCAGTTCTTC
TRBV19	TRBD2	TRBJ2-1	.	CASSTIGGGRGLFF	TGTGCCAGTAGTACGATCGGGGGGGGCAGGGGACTGTTCTTC
TRBV6-6	TRBD2	TRBJ2-3	.	CASSTGLAGGDTQYF	TGTGCCAGCAGTACGGGACTAGCGGGCGGTGATACGCAGTATTTT
TRBV4-1	.	TRBJ2-7	.	CASSQDDLGTYEQYF	TGCGCCAGCAGCCAAGATGACTTAGGGACATACGAGCAGTACTTC
TRBV27	TRBD2	TRBJ2-5	.	CASSLLGTSGRASQETQYF	TGTGCCAGCAGTTTACTTGGGACTAGCGGGAGGGCCAGCCAAGAGACCCAGTACTTC
TRBV27	TRBD1	TRBJ2-1	.	CASRLDRGWNEQFF	TGTGCCAGCAGATTGGACAGGGGTTGGAATGAGCAGTTCTTC
TRBV18	TRBD1	TRBJ2-7	few	CASSPLPPGQGAYEQYF	TGTGCCAGCTCACCACTTCCTCCGGGACAGGGGGCCTACGAGCAGTACTTC
TRBV6-5	TRBD1	TRBJ2-3	once	CASSADRGWDTQYF	TGTGCCAGCAGTGCGGACAGGGGATGGGATACGCAGTATTTT
TRBV9	TRBD2	TRBJ2-3	.	CASSATGLAGPTDTQYF	TGTGCCAGCAGCGCGACGGGACTAGCGGGACCCACAGATACGCAGTATTTT
TRBV27	.	TRBJ2-5	.	CASTPYPGSQETQYF	TGTGCCAGCACACCGTACCCAGGGTCACAAGAGACCCAGTACTTC
TRBV28	TRBD1	TRBJ1-4	.	CASNSGQSKNEKLFF	TGTGCCAGCAATTCGGGACAGTCTAAAAATGAAAAACTGTTTTTT
TRBV5-4	.	TRBJ1-1	few	CASSLGQNSEAFF	TGTGCCAGCAGCTTGGGGCAAAATTCGGAAGCTTTCTTT
TRBV9	.	TRBJ1-4	.	CASSVAHSGGEKLFF	TGTGCCAGCAGCGTAGCCCATAGCGGAGGTGAAAAACTGTTTTTT